The 11 T cell receptor beta chains below come from one sample, sequenced in a study of CD8 T cells in Susac syndrome. RNA amounts of roughly 0.5 to 1 ug underwent reverse transcription with random hexamers. Via MiXCR, TCRdb re-called the immunoSEQ multiplex PCR reads, giving one row per CDR3 protein. The sample carries 200,000 to 250,000 distinct CDR3 sequences, 92% recorded once. Material for sequencing was CD8+ T cells from PBMCs. Receptor source: a human donor with multiple sclerosis.

This chain links TRBV5-6 with TRBJ2-7; D gene uncertain. Trimming pared 3 bases from V and 2 bases from J, leaving 9 bases between. Germline CDR1 and CDR2: SGHDT and YYEEEE. The CDR3 is 13 residues long. CDR3 protein: CASSYMGAYEQYF. The CDR3 nucleotides are TGTGCCAGCAGCTACATGGGCGCCTACGAGCAGTACTTC.

This sequence joins TRBV4-3 and TRBJ2-5; 7 nucleotides line up with TRBD2. Germline V gene data show CDR1 as LGHNA and CDR2 as YSLEER. J gave up 3 bases and V 4 bases, and 8 bases lay outside the gene matches. This CDR3 contains 15 residues. Here the CDR3 reads CASSPTRRGEETQYF. CDR3 in DNA: TGCGCCAGCAGCCCGACCCGTCGGGGGGAAGAGACCCAGTACTTC.

This chain uses TRBV7-2 with TRBJ1-1, with unresolved D. CDR3 size: 12 residues. Germline V lookup: CDR1 SGHTA, CDR2 FQGNSA. Trimming stripped 2 bases from V and 8 bases from J, with 9 bases between. CDR3 DNA sequence: TGTGCCAGCAGCTTAACCGCCTTAGAAGCTTTCTTT. This sequence encodes CASSLTALEAFF. Supplemented by reference TRBV7-2 and TRBJ1-1, the full variable domain reads GAGVSQSPSNKVTEKGKDVELRCDPISGHTALYWYRQSLGQGLEFLIYFQGNSAPDKSGLPSDRFSAERTGGSVSTLTIQRTQQEDSAVYLCASSLTALEAFFGQGTRLTVV.

The chain is built from TRBV3-1 and TRBJ2-4; D is unclear. V shed 2 bases and J shed 0 bases, with 5 bases lying between them. The CDR3 is 14 amino acids. The V gene's germline CDR1 is LGHDT and CDR2 YNNKEL (reference sequence). CDR3 DNA: TGTGCCAGCAGCCAACCCCTAGCCAAAAACATTCAGTACTTC. Encoded protein: CASSQPLAKNIQYF.

This clonotype was detected once. The chain couples TRBV9 to TRBJ2-7, with 7 bases matching TRBD2. This CDR3 region has 16 residues. Losses at the gene ends were 4 bases for V and 5 bases for J; bases not matched to a gene: 15. In germline, CDR1 is SGDLS, CDR2 YYNGEE. The CDR3 DNA sequence: TGTGCCAGCAGCCCCTGGGAGGGGACCGTATTAGACGAGCAGTACTTC. Protein product: CASSPWEGTVLDEQYF.

The CDR3 DNA is TGCAGTGCTAGAGATCCCGGGGCGGGGGACACTGAAGCTTTCTTT. Its protein product is CSARDPGAGDTEAFF. V is TRBV20-1 and J is TRBJ1-1; weak D call: TRBD1 (5 bases). The CDR3 has 15 amino acids. Trimming removed 0 bases from V and 3 bases from J, with 14 bases in between. Germline CDR1 DFQATT, CDR2 SNEGSKA (reference sequence).

The chain carries TRBV7-6 and TRBJ2-7; 7 nucleotides align to TRBD2. After removal of 0 bases from V and 4 bases from J, the junction contained 12 bases not matched to a gene. CDR3 length equals 17 residues. Germline V gene data show CDR1 as SGHVS and CDR2 as FNYEAQ. CDR3 loop: CASSLALAGGAGYEQYF. The CDR3 coding sequence is TGTGCCAGCAGCTTAGCGCTAGCTGGAGGAGCGGGGTACGAGCAGTACTTC.

This chain connects TRBV29-1 to TRBJ1-2, with 9 bases fitting TRBD1. CDR1 SQVTM and CDR2 ANQGSEA come from the germline V gene. The CDR3 covers 14 residues. V lost 5 bases and J lost 4; bases outside the gene matches: 8. The CDR3, as DNA: TGCAGCGTTCCTTACAGGGGGCCGAGCTATGGCTACACCTTC. Residues: CSVPYRGPSYGYTF.

The chain has TRBV12-3 or TRBV12-4 and TRBJ2-6; TRBD1 agrees at 9 bases. CDR3 length: 18 amino acids. With V trimmed by 10 bases and J by 4 bases, 17 bases remained unmatched. The CDR3 bases are TGTGCCATCCTTGACCCCGGGACAGGGCTCTTGGGGGCCAACGTCCTGACTTTC. Translated: CAILDPGTGLLGANVLTF.

This rearrangement joins TRBV27 to TRBJ2-1; D gene uncertain. This CDR3 comprises 15 residues. CDR1 is MNHEY and CDR2 is SMNVEV in the germline V gene (reference sequence). Trimming stripped 9 bases from V and 0 bases from J, with 15 bases between. The CDR3 loop is CASPLPGSSYNEQFF. As DNA, the CDR3 is TGTGCCAGTCCTCTACCGGGTAGCTCCTACAATGAGCAGTTCTTC.

V usage is TRBV29-1 and J usage is TRBJ2-7; no clear D. The CDR3 has 13 amino acids. CDR1 is SQVTM, CDR2 ANQGSEA, per germline. V lost 4 bases and J 0 bases, leaving 10 bases between the germline ends. CDR3 bases: TGCAGCGTTGTAGGACCCAGCTCCTACGAGCAGTACTTC. Translating it yields CSVVGPSSYEQYF.